Given below is one T cell receptor beta chain in context. Its antigen is still unknown. In total, 666 healthy bone marrow donors made up the cohort. Cohort members were all nominally healthy when sampled, although unrecorded immune exposures were likely present. The donor was CMV seronegative and belonged to the group of approximately 320 seronegative cohort members. Every donor gave a peripheral blood sample, and the peripheral blood mononuclear cells from that sample were used for TCR beta sequencing. Genomic DNA was extracted from the blood cell samples with the Qiagen DNeasy Blood Extraction Kit. The library was generated by the immunoSEQ multiplex PCR assay. A mixture of 60 forward primers for TCR Vbeta segments and 13 reverse primers for TCR Jbeta segments was used in the multiplex PCR. The CDR3 region of rearranged TCR beta genes was amplified from genomic DNA with a multiplex PCR assay. The amplified TCR beta libraries were sequenced on the Illumina HiSeq System as 87-base-pair reads. In the authors' own workflow: A later analysis counted about 76 million unique TCR beta chains across the 550 to 750 repertoires, and around 9.9 million of these chains were shared by at least two donors. A nearest-neighbor algorithm error-corrected the raw reads and collapsed the reads into unique sequences, merging closely related sequences to remove PCR and sequencing errors. V, D and J gene segments were assigned by aligning CDR3 sequences to IMGT reference sequences. For a sequence to be retained, a match of at least six nucleotides to both a V gene segment and a J gene segment was required. A rearrangement was called productive if the CDR3 had no stop codons and remained in frame with V and J, and every other rearrangement was called non-productive. CDR3 was defined by IMGT convention, running from the second conserved V-encoded cysteine to the conserved J-encoded phenylalanine. Sequences without an unambiguous match to a single V gene segment were excluded from the earlier analysis of almost 600 of the donors. In an earlier analysis of approximately 610 of the donors, V segments were called functional above 56.7% productive rearrangements and were called segregating when the between-donor standard deviation exceeded 5%. A statistical classification framework was built for diagnosing cytomegalovirus status from the catalog of TCR beta chain sequences. V and J gene assignment, in a later analysis, came from comparing TCR nucleotide sequences with IMGT/GENE-DB human TR gene sequences. Using the TCRdist pipeline, a later analysis assigned CDR3 sequences along with most-parsimonious VDJ recombination scenarios. In a later analysis, each TCR beta chain was defined by its CDR3 amino acid sequence together with its V-gene family, and reads lacking a unique V-gene family were excluded. In a later analysis, 450 to 600 highly shared, low-generation-probability nucleotide sequences were removed to address suspected cross-contamination and a sequencing artifact. A later analysis calculated a clonal expansion index for each public chain from normalized within-repertoire ranks of inferred template counts. Generation probabilities in a later analysis came from a VDJ recombination model fitted to out-of-frame rearrangements, and those results were checked against IGoR. In a later analysis, TCR-TCR, TCR-HLA and TCR-CMV co-occurrence was scored with hypergeometric tests, and a repertoire-size bias correction was applied to TCR pairs. In a later analysis, false discovery rates were estimated by permuting HLA or CMV assignments 20 times. A later analysis grouped co-occurring TCRs with DBSCAN, adding TCRdist sequence similarity when clustering within HLA-allele-positive subsets. Repertoires with fewer than 30,000 or more than 120,000 public chains were left out of co-occurrence clustering, as were a handful of repertoires with anomalous nucleotide sharing. The table was pulled from immuneACCESS by TCRdb, which kept in-frame rearrangements only. Such tables lose some clones; where checked, under half of the loss comes from unresolved V genes, and the rest has no known cause. That table supplies the V and J calls and clone size; D and trimming were determined from the DNA. This sample's records show tens of thousands of clones. The ten largest clones take up around 7.1% of the sample.

This record belongs to a study of cytomegalovirus exposure and HLA in healthy donors (dated by TCRdb to 2016 to 2017). Regarding the complete study: In an earlier analysis of some 550 of the donors, about 260 Gb of sequence data and 90 million to 120 million unique TCR beta sequences from some 170 million T cells were reported. Approximately 310 gigabases of sequencing data and around 80 million unique TCR sequences made up an early release that covered 500 to 700 HLA-typed donors. All discovery cohort repertoires had been generated on a single sequencing platform. The study was designed to test whether signatures of past pathogen exposure could be identified by cataloging public T cell receptors. Donor age, sex, ethnicity and CMV serostatus were collected together with the repertoire data. Of the roughly 410 genotyped donors, 80% to 90% were placed in the genetic ancestry cluster associated with self-reported Caucasian donors. Both class I and class II loci were covered by HLA typing, at four-digit resolution. The study profiled the T cell repertoires of more than 500 subjects by immunosequencing and related them to cytomegalovirus serostatus. To study patterns of TCR occurrence, a later analysis re-analyzed previously published TCR beta repertoires from several hundred donors and added high-resolution HLA genotyping. Among about 400 genotyped donors of the cohort, an average of roughly 230,000 unique TCR beta nucleotide sequences was sequenced per donor, of which about 19% were non-productive. To decide whether each TCR beta V gene segment behaved as functional or pseudogenic, an earlier analysis of fewer than 750 of the donors relied on high-throughput TCR beta sequencing. The later analysis used no new phenotypic data to find candidate immune exposures, relying instead on TCR beta sequences and their occurrence across donors. The number of typed donors differed by locus: about 620-640 for A, B, C, DRB1 and DQB1; approximately 530 for DQA1; about 600 for DPA1; and some 430 for DPB1. Roughly five DR-DQ haplotypes were handled as single units for association and clustering because linkage in the cohort was strong. Genome-wide SNP genotypes for about 60% of the roughly 670 donors were used in a later genetic analysis, which treated that subset as a discovery cohort. Besides the first cohort of roughly 640 subjects, a separate validation cohort made up of 120 different subjects was used. To predict cytomegalovirus infection status, the study combined high-throughput TCR immunosequencing, statistical association of individual TCRs with disease status, and machine learning. The research as a whole found: A further reported finding was that TCR beta sequences accurately predicted the HLA-A and HLA-B alleles for most subjects in the first cohort. Sequencing depth was assumed to be roughly uniform across donors in the presence/absence analyses, though that assumption may not hold. Assigning TCR associations to individual alleles was difficult when HLA alleles, especially DR and DQ, strongly co-occurred. A later analysis found that TCR association rates varied across HLA loci, with DRB1 alleles showing the most associated TCRs and HLA-C alleles the fewest. A later genetic analysis associated a missense DCLRE1C variant with V-gene and J-gene trimming of TCR beta chains, and an independent cohort replicated the association. In a later analysis, around 17,000 TCR beta sequences were associated with specific HLA alleles at a false discovery rate of 0.05. Because counts were too low, seventeen rarely observed V segments, including chromosome 9 orphons, were left out of the earlier analysis of 587 of the donors. It was suggested by the authors that the approach could potentially be generalized to other disease states and immunological phenotypes. Because HLA typing was missing for some donors at each locus, association tests included only the typed subset. In vitro tests confirmed that a few of the cytomegalovirus-associated TCR beta chains recognize cytomegalovirus antigens. Linkage disequilibrium might explain the correlated functional status among segregating V segments, but an unknown experimental factor could not be excluded. In a later analysis, several top co-occurrence clusters were reported to appear linked to parvovirus B19, influenza, CMV and Epstein-Barr virus. Most TCR sequences were observed very rarely across donors, whereas some public TCRs were present in many individuals. Some IMGT-functional V segments, including TRBV6-2 and TRBV6-3, could not be distinguished by the 87-base-pair reads and were therefore excluded. In an earlier analysis of roughly 560 of the donors, most TCR beta V segments were observed in productive rearrangements about 90% or about 30% of the time, broadly matching IMGT annotations. In this cohort, only TCR beta chains were sequenced, and detectable features were limited by the absence of alpha or paired-chain data. The only immune exposure information available for the cohort was CMV serostatus. A later genetic analysis reported fewer N-insertions in productive TCRs among donors in an Asian-associated ancestry cluster than the roughly 700-donor mean. A later analysis found that HLA-associated TCR beta chains were more clonally expanded and had lower generation probabilities than equally common non-associated chains. The study listed 150 to 200 TCR beta chains as associated with cytomegalovirus. The classifier was reported to diagnose cytomegalovirus status with high specificity and sensitivity in both the original cohort and the validation cohort. The sequencing pipeline was judged likely to have produced a cluster of highly shared sequence variants as a technical artifact. In a later analysis, most CMV-associated TCR beta chains were found to appear HLA-restricted, with HLA associations seemingly driven largely by CMV exposure.

There are 15 amino acids in the CDR3, from cysteine to phenylalanine inclusive. Kept here is only the CDR3 DNA, which spans 45 bases and is read in frame from base 1. The germline V gene (reference sequence) specifies SGHAT as CDR1 and FQDESV as CDR2. After removal of 2 bases from V and 9 bases from J, the junction retains 5 bases not matched to a gene. The rearranged chain carries TRBV11-1 and TRBJ2-1; TRBD2 lines up with 12 middle nucleotides. This TCR came from a woman aged 40 to 50 in good health and CMV-seronegative. The material sequenced was PBMCs. For the CDR3, the sequence is CASSLILAGGSEQFF. The DNA sequence is as follows: TGTGCCAGCAGCTTAATCCTAGCGGGGGGGTCTGAGCAGTTCTTC.